Many counts were recorded for the clone carrying this T cell receptor beta chain. What it recognizes is unknown. One entry per CDR3 protein results from TCRdb running MiXCR on the RT-PCR reads. Of roughly 460,000 distinct CDR3 sequences in the sample, around 9.9% were seen once. This specimen comes from a study of response to subunit inactivated influenza vaccine. Study results and caveats: The authors proposed limited new T cell recruitment per seasonal influenza vaccination.

V was clipped by 3 bases and J by 1 base; unmatched bases: 6. CDR3 length equals 15 residues. Per germline, CDR1 DFQATT and CDR2 SNEGSKA (reference sequence). The chain carries TRBV20-1 and TRBJ2-3, with TRBD2 identical over 8 bases. This receptor was taken from a man aged 50-59 years who received an inactivated influenza vaccine. The sample in question was PBMCs from blood, obtained around seven weeks after vaccination. The CDR3 nucleotides read TGCAGTGCTAGCGGACTAGCCCCCGGCACAGATACGCAGTATTTT. Translated: CSASGLAPGTDTQYF.